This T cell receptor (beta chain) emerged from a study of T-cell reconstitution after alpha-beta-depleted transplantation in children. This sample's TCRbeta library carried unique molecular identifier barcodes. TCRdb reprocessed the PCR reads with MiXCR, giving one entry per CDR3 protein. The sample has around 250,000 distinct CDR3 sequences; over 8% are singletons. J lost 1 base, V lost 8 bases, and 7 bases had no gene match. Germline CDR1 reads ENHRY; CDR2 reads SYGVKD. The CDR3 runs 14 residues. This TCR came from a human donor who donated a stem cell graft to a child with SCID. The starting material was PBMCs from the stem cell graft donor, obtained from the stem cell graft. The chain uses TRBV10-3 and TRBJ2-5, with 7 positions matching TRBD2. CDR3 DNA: TGTGCCATCCGAGACACGGGGGGCCAAGAGACCCAGTACTTC. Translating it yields CAIRDTGGQETQYF.